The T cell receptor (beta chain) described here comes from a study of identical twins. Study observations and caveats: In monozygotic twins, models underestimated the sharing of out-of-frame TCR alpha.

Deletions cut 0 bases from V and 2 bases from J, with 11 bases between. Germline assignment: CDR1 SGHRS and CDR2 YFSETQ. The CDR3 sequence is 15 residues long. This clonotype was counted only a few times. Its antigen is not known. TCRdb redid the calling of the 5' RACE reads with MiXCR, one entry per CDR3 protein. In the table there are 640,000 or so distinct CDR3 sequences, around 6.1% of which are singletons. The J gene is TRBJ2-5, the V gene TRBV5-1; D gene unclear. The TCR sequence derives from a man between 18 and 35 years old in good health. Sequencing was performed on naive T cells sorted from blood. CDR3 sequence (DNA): TGCGCCAGCAGCTTGGAAGGTCAGCCGCAAGAGACCCAGTACTTC. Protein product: CASSLEGQPQETQYF.